This is a list of T cell receptor beta chains from one sample in a study of cytomegalovirus exposure and HLA in healthy donors. Libraries were prepared by immunoSEQ multiplex PCR; TCRdb keeps only in-frame clonotypes and omits some of them. In the table there are 110,000 to 150,000 clones, roughly 92% of which are singletons. Input material: PBMCs. The receptors were sampled from a man aged 18 to 30 in good health and CMV-seronegative. Each CDR3 is given with its conserved first and last residue. D genes are given only for firm matches. Expanded clones get a size class; other rows say once, few or many, or leave the size out.

CDR3,DNA,D,J,V,size
CASTKESGGYGYTF,TGTGCCAGCACCAAGGAATCAGGGGGCTATGGCTACACCTTC,TRBD1,TRBJ1-2,TRBV11-2,NA
CASSQDRGTYEQYF,TGCGCCAGCAGCCAGGACAGGGGTACCTACGAGCAGTACTTC,TRBD1,TRBJ2-7,TRBV4-1,few
CASSLMGLELETQYF,TGTGCCAGCAGCCTGATGGGTCTAGAACTGGAGACCCAGTACTTC,NA,TRBJ2-5,TRBV9,NA
CASSQDYGNEKLFF,TGCGCCAGCAGCCAAGATTACGGTAATGAAAAACTGTTTTTT,NA,TRBJ1-4,TRBV4-1,NA
CASSFIGRGGTNTGELFF,TGTGCCAGCAGCTTTATCGGTCGCGGGGGAACGAACACCGGGGAGCTGTTTTTT,TRBD2,TRBJ2-2,TRBV7-9,NA
CASSTSGNYGYTF,TGTGCCAGCAGCACCTCAGGGAACTATGGCTACACCTTC,NA,TRBJ1-2,TRBV7-3,NA
CASSRLAGDNEQFF,TGCGCCAGCAGCCGCCTAGCGGGGGACAATGAGCAGTTCTTC,TRBD2,TRBJ2-1,TRBV4-1,NA
CASSLAGNVGQETQYF,TGCGCCAGCAGCTTGGCCGGGAATGTTGGGCAAGAGACCCAGTACTTC,NA,TRBJ2-5,TRBV5-1,NA
CASSAPLPLDRDGYTF,TGTGCCAGCAGCGCCCCTCTCCCTTTGGACAGGGATGGCTACACCTTC,TRBD1,TRBJ1-2,TRBV9,NA
CASSKGQGPSYEQYF,TGCGCCAGCAGCAAAGGACAGGGTCCTTCCTACGAGCAGTACTTC,TRBD1,TRBJ2-7,TRBV4-1,NA
CASIHRLGRGTDTQYF,TGTGCCAGCATCCACCGGCTAGGCCGGGGGACAGATACGCAGTATTTT,NA,TRBJ2-3,TRBV5-8,NA
CATSSGEKSYEQYF,TGTGCCACCAGCAGCGGGGAGAAGTCCTACGAGCAGTACTTC,TRBD2,TRBJ2-7,TRBV7-9,NA
CASSLRVVKPSRGYTF,TGTGCCAGCAGCTTACGTGTGGTAAAACCTAGCCGGGGCTACACCTTC,NA,TRBJ1-2,TRBV5-5,NA
CASWDRGPEKLFF,TGTGCCAGTTGGGACAGGGGGCCTGAAAAACTGTTTTTT,TRBD1,TRBJ1-4,TRBV6-1,NA
CASSLGGQGFNEKLFF,TGTGCCAGCAGCTTAGGAGGGCAGGGGTTTAACGAAAAACTGTTTTTT,NA,TRBJ1-4,TRBV7-8,NA
CASSELQQGSYEQYF,TGTGCCAGCAGTGAACTACAACAGGGCTCCTACGAGCAGTACTTC,NA,TRBJ2-7,TRBV6-1,NA
CASSVASPWQVKVYGYTF,TGTGCCAGCAGCGTAGCTTCCCCTTGGCAGGTCAAAGTCTATGGCTACACCTTC,NA,TRBJ1-2,TRBV7-8,NA
CASSPGQGLGNEQFF,TGTGCCAGCAGTCCGGGACAGGGGTTAGGGAATGAGCAGTTCTTC,TRBD1,TRBJ2-1,TRBV27,NA
CASGVLAKNIQYF,TGTGCCAGCGGAGTTCTAGCCAAAAACATTCAGTACTTC,NA,TRBJ2-4,TRBV27,NA
CASSLEHQGMNTEAFF,TGTGCCAGCAGCTTAGAGCACCAGGGGATGAACACTGAAGCTTTCTTT,NA,TRBJ1-1,TRBV7-9,NA
CASSASGSPHNEQFF,TGTGCCAGCAGCGCAAGCGGGAGCCCTCACAATGAGCAGTTCTTC,TRBD2,TRBJ2-1,TRBV5-8,NA
CASSSGATYEQYF,TGTGCCAGCAGCAGCGGCGCAACCTACGAGCAGTACTTC,NA,TRBJ2-7,TRBV6-5,NA
CASSQGVSGRDTYYGYTF,TGCGCCAGCAGCCAAGGGGTTTCGGGGCGGGATACCTACTATGGCTACACCTTC,NA,TRBJ1-2,TRBV4-1,NA
CASSLRGRTGNTIYF,TGTGCCAGCAGTCTGAGAGGGAGAACTGGAAACACCATATATTTT,NA,TRBJ1-3,TRBV5-5,NA
CASSAGTGFPRASGNTIYF,TGTGCCAGCAGCGCCGGGACAGGGTTCCCTAGGGCTTCTGGAAACACCATATATTTT,TRBD1,TRBJ1-3,TRBV9,NA
CAWKETGPPFGANVLTF,TGTGCCTGGAAAGAGACAGGTCCTCCCTTTGGGGCCAACGTCCTGACTTTC,NA,TRBJ2-6,TRBV30,NA
CASSLRGDGELFF,TGCGCCAGCAGCTTGAGAGGTGACGGGGAGCTGTTTTTT,NA,TRBJ2-2,TRBV5-1,NA
CASSPPGTSGRVDTQYF,TGTGCCAGCTCGCCTCCCGGGACTAGCGGGAGAGTGGATACGCAGTATTTT,TRBD2,TRBJ2-3,TRBV18,NA
CASSLSLRTGPNTGELFF,TGTGCCAGCAGTTTATCCCTCCGGACAGGCCCGAACACCGGGGAGCTGTTTTTT,TRBD1,TRBJ2-2,TRBV27,NA
CASSPSNGLLMDEQYF,TGTGCCAGCAGCCCAAGCAACGGTTTATTAATGGACGAGCAGTACTTC,NA,TRBJ2-7,TRBV7-6,NA
CASLGGSSYNEQFF,TGTGCCAGCCTCGGCGGCAGCTCCTACAATGAGCAGTTCTTC,NA,TRBJ2-1,TRBV7-8,once
CASSHNYLAYEQYF,TGTGCCAGCAGCCACAATTACCTAGCCTACGAGCAGTACTTC,NA,TRBJ2-7,TRBV7-9,NA
CASSQPWRGGRFTDTQYF,TGTGCCAGCTCGCAACCCTGGCGGGGGGGCCGATTTACAGATACGCAGTATTTT,TRBD2,TRBJ2-3,TRBV18,NA
CASTLAGSNTGELFF,TGTGCCAGCACGCTAGCGGGGTCGAACACCGGGGAGCTGTTTTTT,TRBD2,TRBJ2-2,TRBV6-5,NA
CASLTSGGSYNEQFF,TGTGCCAGCCTGACTAGCGGGGGGTCCTACAATGAGCAGTTCTTC,TRBD2,TRBJ2-1,TRBV19,NA
CASSHPGLGTDTQYF,TGTGCCAGCAGCCATCCGGGGTTGGGCACAGATACGCAGTATTTT,NA,TRBJ2-3,TRBV2,NA
CASSQMAGVSNQPQHF,TGCGCCAGCAGCCAGATGGCGGGGGTTAGCAATCAGCCCCAGCATTTT,NA,TRBJ1-5,TRBV4-3,NA